These 2 T cell receptor beta chains share one sample of origin, sequenced in a study of identical twins. TCRdb re-analysed the 5' RACE reads in MiXCR, keeping a single row per CDR3 protein. Of a few hundred thousand distinct CDR3 sequences listed, 9% to 10% were seen once; the top ten hold approximately 3.2%. A further study also used this sample, focusing on yellow fever vaccine responses in identical twins.

Input material: PBMCs. The receptors derive from a woman aged 18-29 years in good health.

In its sample, this clonotype was seen many times. The chain links TRBV6-1 to TRBJ2-1; TRBD2 agrees at 11 bases. J lost 8 bases, V lost 7 bases, and 10 bases had no gene match. This CDR3 is 15 amino acids long. The V gene's germline CDR1 is MNHNS and CDR2 SASEGT. The CDR3 sequence is CASTVTSGSVHEQFF. DNA of the CDR3: TGTGCCAGCACCGTCACTAGCGGGAGTGTCCATGAGCAGTTCTTC.

The rearrangement uses TRBV2 and TRBJ2-4, with a possible D match to TRBD2 (6 bases). Looked up from germline, CDR1 is SNHLY and CDR2 is FYNNEI. The CDR3 length is 18 residues. V lost 0 bases and J lost 0, with 15 bases in between. The DNA for the CDR3 is TGTGCCAGCAGTGAAGCACGCGGGGAAGAGTTAGCCAAAAACATTCAGTACTTC. It is translated as CASSEARGEELAKNIQYF.